This T cell receptor (beta chain) was recorded in a study of shared clonotypes between healthy human individuals. The method was immunoSEQ multiplex PCR; TCRdb's version includes in-frame clones alone and lacks a portion of them. The sample has 850,000 to 1,200,000 clones; under 80% are singletons. The CDR3 is 12 amino acids. Into CD45RA+ naive and CD45RA-negative memory subsets, the CD4+ cells were split. The genes are TRBV21-1 and TRBJ2-7. TRBV21-1 is an annotated pseudogene. The sequenced material came from memory CD4+ T cells sorted from blood. Sample subset: CD45RA-negative fraction. The TCR originated in a man between 18 and 29 years old in good health. CDR3: CASSAKGCEQYF. The DNA of the CDR3 is TGTGCCAGCAGCGCCAAAGGTTGCGAGCAGTACTTC.